The sequence of this T cell receptor beta chain was determined in a study of blood T cell repertoires in COVID-19. About the study: COVID-19 samples from acute and convalescent phases originated in the United States, Italy and Spain.

Germline CDR1 and CDR2: SGHTA and FQGNSA. Trimming shortened V by 3 bases and J by 3 bases, and 15 bases separated the two germline ends. The CDR3 runs 15 residues. Participant-reported clinical history was the basis for cohort assignment. Each recovered donor of Cohort 3 presented with two negative PCRs, clearance, or symptom resolution. TCRdb keeps only in-frame clones here, not all; method: immunoSEQ multiplex PCR. Here the sample spans about 340,000 clones, around 90% being singletons. The TCR was taken from a woman between 25 and 40 years old who had recovered from COVID-19. This rearrangement joins TRBV7-2 to TRBJ2-7; the D is unclear. What was sequenced was PBMCs or T cells enriched from blood (not recorded which). In DNA form, the CDR3 reads TGTGCCAGCAGCTTCCACCTAGTGTTGGGCTACGAGCAGTACTTC. It encodes CASSFHLVLGYEQYF.